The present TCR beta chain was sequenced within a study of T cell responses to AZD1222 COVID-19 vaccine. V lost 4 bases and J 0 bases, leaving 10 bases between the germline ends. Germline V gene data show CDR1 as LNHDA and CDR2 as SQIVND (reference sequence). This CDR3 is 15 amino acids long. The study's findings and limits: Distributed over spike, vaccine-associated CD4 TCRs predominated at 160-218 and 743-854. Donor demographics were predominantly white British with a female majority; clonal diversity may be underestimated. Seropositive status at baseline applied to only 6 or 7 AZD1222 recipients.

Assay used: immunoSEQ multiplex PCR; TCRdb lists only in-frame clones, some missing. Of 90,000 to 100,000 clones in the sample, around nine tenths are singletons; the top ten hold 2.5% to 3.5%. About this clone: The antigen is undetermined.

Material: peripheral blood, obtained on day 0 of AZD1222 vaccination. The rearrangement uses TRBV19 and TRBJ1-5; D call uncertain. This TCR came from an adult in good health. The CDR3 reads CASSKPPYSNQPQHF. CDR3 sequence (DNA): TGTGCCAGTAGTAAACCACCGTATAGCAATCAGCCCCAGCATTTT.